This T cell receptor beta chain was profiled in a study of control samples from healthy donors and cancer patients. Only one count was recorded for this clone. Sequencing was performed with immunoSEQ multiplex PCR; in TCRdb, only in-frame clones are kept and a portion is missing. The sample shows 150,000 to 200,000 clones, roughly 89% of them seen only once. Trimming pared 0 bases from V and 8 bases from J, leaving 10 bases between. Germline loops: CDR1 MNHEY, CDR2 SMNVEV (reference sequence). The CDR3 is 13 residues long. The chain carries TRBV27 and TRBJ1-2; tentatively, D is TRBD1 (5 bases). Material: blood. This sequence originates from a woman younger than 45 in good health. CDR3 coding DNA: TGTGCCAGCAGTTTATCCCAGGGAGGGGGCTACACCTTC. Its protein product is CASSLSQGGGYTF.